A selection of T cell receptor beta chains follows, all from one sample in a study of PD-1 blockade in classical Hodgkin lymphoma. Assay used: immunoSEQ multiplex PCR; TCRdb lists only in-frame clones, some missing. Altogether tens of thousands of clones are present, 85% to 90% being singletons, with the ten largest covering around 10%. The sample consisted of peripheral blood mononuclear cells (PBMCs), taken before the second cycle of nivolumab. The receptor set was obtained from a human donor with classical Hodgkin lymphoma. Both conserved end residues are part of each CDR3. A D gene is named only where the DNA matches it firmly. A row's size may be missing; if present it is once, few, many or a size class.

clone_size: .
j_call: TRBJ2-5
v_call: TRBV7-2
cdr3_length: 12
d_call: .
cdr3_nt: TGTGCCAGCAGCTTCAGGGAAGAGACCCAGTACTTC
cdr3_aa: CASSFREETQYF

clone_size: .
j_call: TRBJ1-5
v_call: TRBV4-1
cdr3_length: 14
d_call: .
cdr3_nt: TGCGCCAGCAGCCAGCAGGGGATCGATCAGCCCCAGCATTTT
cdr3_aa: CASSQQGIDQPQHF

clone_size: .
j_call: TRBJ1-5
v_call: TRBV28
cdr3_length: 11
d_call: TRBD1
cdr3_nt: TGTGCCAGCAGTTCGAACAGGGGTGGGCATTTT
cdr3_aa: CASSSNRGGHF

clone_size: .
j_call: TRBJ1-1
v_call: TRBV10-2
cdr3_length: 16
d_call: .
cdr3_nt: TGCGCCAGCGGGGGGGTCAACAGGGCATTGAACACTGAAGCTTTCTTT
cdr3_aa: CASGGVNRALNTEAFF

clone_size: few
j_call: TRBJ2-1
v_call: TRBV29-1
cdr3_length: 13
d_call: TRBD2
cdr3_nt: TGCAGCGCTTCAGCGGGGTTCTACAATGAGCAGTTCTTC
cdr3_aa: CSASAGFYNEQFF

clone_size: .
j_call: TRBJ1-2
v_call: TRBV18
cdr3_length: 16
d_call: TRBD1
cdr3_nt: TGTGCCAGCTCACTGTTCCGGGACAGCGCTAACTATGGCTACACCTTC
cdr3_aa: CASSLFRDSANYGYTF

clone_size: .
j_call: TRBJ1-4
v_call: TRBV19
cdr3_length: 14
d_call: .
cdr3_nt: TGTGCCAGTAGTAGCCAGGGGACTAATGAAAAACTGTTTTTT
cdr3_aa: CASSSQGTNEKLFF

clone_size: .
j_call: TRBJ1-1
v_call: TRBV5-4
cdr3_length: 16
d_call: .
cdr3_nt: TGTGCCAGCAGCCCGGGGAGTGGCGGGCCGAACACTGAAGCTTTCTTT
cdr3_aa: CASSPGSGGPNTEAFF

clone_size: .
j_call: TRBJ1-5
v_call: TRBV18
cdr3_length: 14
d_call: .
cdr3_nt: TGTGCCAGTTCGTCCGGGTACGATAATCAGCCCCAGCATTTT
cdr3_aa: CASSSGYDNQPQHF

clone_size: .
j_call: TRBJ2-1
v_call: TRBV27
cdr3_length: 14
d_call: .
cdr3_nt: TGTGCCAGCAGTTTATCGGGCGGCCACAATGAGCAGTTCTTC
cdr3_aa: CASSLSGGHNEQFF

clone_size: .
j_call: TRBJ2-5
v_call: TRBV2
cdr3_length: 14
d_call: TRBD2
cdr3_nt: TGTGCCAGCAGTGTACTAGCGGACCAAGAGACCCAGTACTTC
cdr3_aa: CASSVLADQETQYF

clone_size: .
j_call: TRBJ2-3
v_call: TRBV5-1
cdr3_length: 16
d_call: .
cdr3_nt: TGCGCCAGCAGCTTGGGCGGCAGGGCAGGCACAGATACGCAGTATTTT
cdr3_aa: CASSLGGRAGTDTQYF

clone_size: .
j_call: TRBJ2-7
v_call: TRBV4-1
cdr3_length: 17
d_call: .
cdr3_nt: TGCGCCAGCAGCCAAGAGAAGGGTATGGTCCGTGGAAACGAGCAGTACTTC
cdr3_aa: CASSQEKGMVRGNEQYF

clone_size: .
j_call: TRBJ2-3
v_call: TRBV27
cdr3_length: 15
d_call: TRBD1
cdr3_nt: TGTGCCAGCAGTCCATGGGACAGAAGCACAGATACGCAGTATTTT
cdr3_aa: CASSPWDRSTDTQYF

clone_size: .
j_call: TRBJ1-5
v_call: TRBV4-1
cdr3_length: 15
d_call: .
cdr3_nt: TGCGCCAGCAGCCAAGACTGGGCAGACAATCAGCCCCAGCATTTT
cdr3_aa: CASSQDWADNQPQHF

clone_size: .
j_call: TRBJ2-7
v_call: TRBV5-8
cdr3_length: 14
d_call: .
cdr3_nt: TGTGCCAGCAGCTTGTCCCCTACGGGCTACGAGCAGTACTTC
cdr3_aa: CASSLSPTGYEQYF

clone_size: .
j_call: TRBJ2-3
v_call: TRBV11-2
cdr3_length: 16
d_call: TRBD2
cdr3_nt: TGTGCCAGCAGCTTAGTCGGGGGGGCGACCACAGATACGCAGTATTTT
cdr3_aa: CASSLVGGATTDTQYF

clone_size: once
j_call: TRBJ2-7
v_call: TRBV11-2
cdr3_length: 15
d_call: TRBD2
cdr3_nt: TGTGCCAGCAGCCCCCTCCTAGCGGATGGCTACGAGCAGTACTTC
cdr3_aa: CASSPLLADGYEQYF

clone_size: .
j_call: TRBJ2-6
v_call: TRBV2
cdr3_length: 17
d_call: .
cdr3_nt: TGTGCCAGCAGTGAATTGGGGGCCGGGACTGGGGCCAACGTCCTGACTTTC
cdr3_aa: CASSELGAGTGANVLTF

clone_size: .
j_call: TRBJ2-7
v_call: TRBV5-6
cdr3_length: 14
d_call: TRBD2
cdr3_nt: TGTGCCAGCAGCTTGGGAGCGGGAGCCTACGAGCAGTACTTC
cdr3_aa: CASSLGAGAYEQYF

clone_size: .
j_call: TRBJ2-5
v_call: TRBV11-2
cdr3_length: 16
d_call: .
cdr3_nt: TGTGCCAGCAGCTTAGGTTTGGGGCAGGGTGTGGAGACCCAGTACTTC
cdr3_aa: CASSLGLGQGVETQYF

clone_size: .
j_call: TRBJ2-6
v_call: TRBV4-1
cdr3_length: 18
d_call: TRBD2
cdr3_nt: TGCGCCAGCAGCCAAGTACTAGCGGGAGGTAGTGGGGCCAACGTCCTGACTTTC
cdr3_aa: CASSQVLAGGSGANVLTF

clone_size: .
j_call: TRBJ1-2
v_call: TRBV6-1
cdr3_length: 13
d_call: .
cdr3_nt: TGTGCCAGCAGTGAATTGGGGGAGTATGGCTACACCTTC
cdr3_aa: CASSELGEYGYTF

clone_size: .
j_call: TRBJ2-7
v_call: TRBV6-5
cdr3_length: 14
d_call: .
cdr3_nt: TGTGCCAGCAGTTACGGGCAGGAGAGCCACGAGCAGTACTTC
cdr3_aa: CASSYGQESHEQYF

clone_size: .
j_call: TRBJ2-7
v_call: TRBV6-1
cdr3_length: 15
d_call: .
cdr3_nt: TGTGCCAGCGGCCCGGCAGCCCATAGCGGCTACGAGCAGTACTTC
cdr3_aa: CASGPAAHSGYEQYF

clone_size: .
j_call: TRBJ2-5
v_call: TRBV19
cdr3_length: 13
d_call: .
cdr3_nt: TGTGCCAGTAGGGTACAGGGTTCGGAGACCCAGTACTTC
cdr3_aa: CASRVQGSETQYF

clone_size: .
j_call: TRBJ1-1
v_call: TRBV29-1
cdr3_length: 13
d_call: .
cdr3_nt: TGCAGCGTCACAGGGTTCGGCAGCACTGAAGCTTTCTTT
cdr3_aa: CSVTGFGSTEAFF

clone_size: .
j_call: TRBJ2-1
v_call: TRBV27
cdr3_length: 15
d_call: TRBD2
cdr3_nt: TGTGCCAGCAGTCACTCGCGGGAGTACGGCAATGAGCAGTTCTTC
cdr3_aa: CASSHSREYGNEQFF

clone_size: .
j_call: TRBJ2-4
v_call: TRBV19
cdr3_length: 14
d_call: .
cdr3_nt: TGTGCCAGTAGTCAGGCTCTAGCCAAAAACATTCAGTACTTC
cdr3_aa: CASSQALAKNIQYF

clone_size: .
j_call: TRBJ1-5
v_call: TRBV11-2
cdr3_length: 16
d_call: TRBD1
cdr3_nt: TGTGCCAGCAGCCAGGGGGACTTATATAGCAATCAGCCCCAGCATTTT
cdr3_aa: CASSQGDLYSNQPQHF

clone_size: .
j_call: TRBJ1-6
v_call: TRBV4-1
cdr3_length: 16
d_call: .
cdr3_nt: TGCGCCAGCAGCCAAGTCGTGCTAGCGAATAATTCACCCCTCCACTTT
cdr3_aa: CASSQVVLANNSPLHF

clone_size: .
j_call: TRBJ2-5
v_call: TRBV2
cdr3_length: 17
d_call: .
cdr3_nt: TGTGCCAGCAGTGGGTTCAAAGCAGGGGCGGTAATTGAGACCCAGTACTTC
cdr3_aa: CASSGFKAGAVIETQYF

clone_size: .
j_call: TRBJ1-1
v_call: TRBV19
cdr3_length: 15
d_call: .
cdr3_nt: TGTGCCAGTAGGACACCGCAGAGGAGGAACACTGAAGCTTTCTTT
cdr3_aa: CASRTPQRRNTEAFF

clone_size: once
j_call: TRBJ2-7
v_call: TRBV20-1
cdr3_length: 10
d_call: .
cdr3_nt: TGCAGTGCTAGCAGGTACGAGCAGTACTTC
cdr3_aa: CSASRYEQYF

clone_size: .
j_call: TRBJ2-2
v_call: TRBV6-5
cdr3_length: 13
d_call: TRBD1
cdr3_nt: TGTGCCACGGGGACAGGGACTACCGGGGAGCTGTTTTTT
cdr3_aa: CATGTGTTGELFF

clone_size: .
j_call: TRBJ1-4
v_call: TRBV9
cdr3_length: 15
d_call: .
cdr3_nt: TGTGCCAGCAGTTGGGGAGGTGCAACTAATGAAAAACTGTTTTTT
cdr3_aa: CASSWGGATNEKLFF

clone_size: .
j_call: TRBJ1-2
v_call: TRBV4-1
cdr3_length: 16
d_call: .
cdr3_nt: TGCGCCAGCAGCCAAGATCCGGGGACCGCTAACTATGGCTACACCTTC
cdr3_aa: CASSQDPGTANYGYTF

clone_size: few
j_call: TRBJ1-1
v_call: TRBV5-6
cdr3_length: 14
d_call: .
cdr3_nt: TGTGCCAGCAGCTTGGTGCAGGCCGTCGGTGAAGCTTTCTTT
cdr3_aa: CASSLVQAVGEAFF

clone_size: .
j_call: TRBJ2-5
v_call: TRBV9
cdr3_length: 14
d_call: .
cdr3_nt: TGTGCCAGCAGCCTCCGATGGGGAGAAGAGACCCAGTACTTC
cdr3_aa: CASSLRWGEETQYF

clone_size: many
j_call: TRBJ2-4
v_call: TRBV5-4
cdr3_length: 13
d_call: TRBD1
cdr3_nt: TGTGCCAGCAGCCCGGGACAGGAAAACATTCAGTACTTC
cdr3_aa: CASSPGQENIQYF

clone_size: few
j_call: TRBJ2-1
v_call: TRBV16
cdr3_length: 17
d_call: .
cdr3_nt: TGTGCCAGCAGCCAAGGTCTTTTTGCTAGTTCCCACAATGAGCAGTTCTTC
cdr3_aa: CASSQGLFASSHNEQFF

clone_size: .
j_call: TRBJ1-3
v_call: TRBV6-5
cdr3_length: 15
d_call: .
cdr3_nt: TGTGCCAGCATGTCCCACCAGGGATCTGGAAACACCATATATTTT
cdr3_aa: CASMSHQGSGNTIYF

clone_size: .
j_call: TRBJ1-1
v_call: TRBV4-1
cdr3_length: 13
d_call: TRBD1
cdr3_nt: TGCGCCAGCAGCCTACGACAGGGGTCTGAAGCTTTCTTT
cdr3_aa: CASSLRQGSEAFF

clone_size: .
j_call: TRBJ2-7
v_call: TRBV7-2
cdr3_length: 16
d_call: TRBD2
cdr3_nt: TGTGCCAGCAGCTTATCCGCGGGGGGGCCTTCCTACGAGCAGTACTTC
cdr3_aa: CASSLSAGGPSYEQYF

clone_size: .
j_call: TRBJ1-5
v_call: TRBV19
cdr3_length: 14
d_call: .
cdr3_nt: TGTGCCAGTAAGGCAGGGATGAGCAATCAGCCCCAGCATTTT
cdr3_aa: CASKAGMSNQPQHF

clone_size: .
j_call: TRBJ2-2
v_call: TRBV2
cdr3_length: 16
d_call: .
cdr3_nt: TGTGCCAGCACCCTCTATGTGACAGAGAACACCGGGGAGCTGTTTTTT
cdr3_aa: CASTLYVTENTGELFF

clone_size: .
j_call: TRBJ2-3
v_call: TRBV7-3
cdr3_length: 17
d_call: TRBD1
cdr3_nt: TGTGCCAGCAGCTTAACCGGGACAGGGGTGTACTCAGATACGCAGTATTTT
cdr3_aa: CASSLTGTGVYSDTQYF

clone_size: .
j_call: TRBJ2-7
v_call: TRBV19
cdr3_length: 14
d_call: TRBD1
cdr3_nt: TGTGCCAGTAGTACCGGGACAGGGTCCTACGAGCAGTACTTC
cdr3_aa: CASSTGTGSYEQYF

clone_size: .
j_call: TRBJ2-5
v_call: TRBV7-9
cdr3_length: 18
d_call: TRBD1
cdr3_nt: TGTGCCAGCAGCTCAAAACTAGGGGACAGGGGCTTCAGGGAGACCCAGTACTTC
cdr3_aa: CASSSKLGDRGFRETQYF

clone_size: .
j_call: TRBJ2-7
v_call: TRBV18
cdr3_length: 15
d_call: .
cdr3_nt: TGTGCCAGCTCACCGCTCCCCCAGGGCCCCTACGAGCAGTACTTC
cdr3_aa: CASSPLPQGPYEQYF